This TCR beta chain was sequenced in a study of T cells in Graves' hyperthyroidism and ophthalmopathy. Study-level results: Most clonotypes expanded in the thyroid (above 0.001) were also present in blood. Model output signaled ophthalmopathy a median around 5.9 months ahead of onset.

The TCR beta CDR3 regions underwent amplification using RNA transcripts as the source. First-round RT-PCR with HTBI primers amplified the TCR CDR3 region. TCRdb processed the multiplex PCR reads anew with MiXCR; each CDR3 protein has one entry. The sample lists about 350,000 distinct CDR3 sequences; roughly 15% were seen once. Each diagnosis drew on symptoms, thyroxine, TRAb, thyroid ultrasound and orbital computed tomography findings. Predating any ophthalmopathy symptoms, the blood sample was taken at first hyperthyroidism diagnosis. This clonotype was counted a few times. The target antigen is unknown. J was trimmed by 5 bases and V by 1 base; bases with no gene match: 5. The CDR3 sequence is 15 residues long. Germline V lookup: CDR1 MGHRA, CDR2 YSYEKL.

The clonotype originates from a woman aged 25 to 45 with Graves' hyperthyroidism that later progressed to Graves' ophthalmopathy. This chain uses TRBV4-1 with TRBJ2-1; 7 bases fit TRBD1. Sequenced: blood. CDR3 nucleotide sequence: TGCGCCAGCAGCCAAGTATCGAGGGGGCACAATGAGCAGTTCTTC. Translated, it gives CASSQVSRGHNEQFF.